This T cell receptor (beta chain) was retrieved from a study of shared T cell receptors in the human thymus (dated by TCRdb to the early 2020s). Study-level background: The study examined how self-reactive, shared T-cell receptor alpha chains are generated in the human thymus.

The library relied on the immunoSEQ multiplex PCR assay. As stored in TCRdb, this immuneACCESS dataset retains in-frame rearrangements with V and J assigned. A fraction of the clones does not appear; measured against another copy, unresolved V genes explain less than half of the discrepancy, and the remainder lacks a known reason. Across this sample there are some 660,000 clones, with 87% seen only once. The ten largest account for about 0.0094% of the sample. The CDR3 goes from the cysteine to the phenylalanine over 13 residues. Of the read, only the CDR3 DNA is kept; its 39 bases are in frame from base 1. V was cut back by 5 bases and J by 1 base, leaving a gap of 8 bases between them. Sequences MDHEN (CDR1) and SYDVKM (CDR2) are obtained from the germline V gene. Regarding this clone: The antigen this receptor binds is unknown. Base qualities are missing; no much larger clone stands one base away.

This sample was also put to use in a study of human thymus T cells. The other study reports the following: Donors were immunologically healthy infants undergoing open corrective cardiac surgery for congenital heart defects in Finland. Thymus tissue was collected as surgical resects that were removed during corrective cardiac surgery. Both the thymic and the peripheral blood repertoires appeared to show biased V and J gene segment usage. According to the related research, thymic TCR repertoires were highly overlapping among unrelated individuals. The study used eight infant thymus samples plus four related peripheral blood samples to characterize TCR alpha and beta repertoires. Donor ages ranged from about 7 to 244 days, and the cohort comprised 5 to 7 male and two female infants. Thymocytes were mechanically released from the tissue and were stored as pellets of about 9.5-31 million cells at -70 degrees C. A QIAsymphony instrument was used to extract genomic DNA from frozen cell pellets. The immunoSEQ multiplex PCR assay was used to amplify the TCRB and TCRAD loci from a standardized amount of quality-controlled genomic DNA. The V(D)J region was spanned by amplicons of a length sufficient to cover the CDR3 and to identify V and J genes. The amplicons were sequenced on an Illumina platform via the commercial immunoSEQ service. Corrections for primer bias and sequencing errors followed previously described methods, while TCRAD and TCRB definitions were based on the IMGT database. immunoSEQ Analyzer 3.0 and VDJTools were used for repertoire analysis, which covered basic statistics, V/J segment usage, diversity estimates, rarefaction and pairwise overlap. Chao1, ChaoE, Efron-Thisted, Shannon and inverse Simpson indices were used to estimate diversity, which was also estimated on datasets down-sampled to the smallest sample. For repertoire overlap, CDR3 nucleotide sequence, V gene and J gene had to match strictly, and clustering was done by Jaccard-based multidimensional scaling. Thymus samples yielded on average about 810,000 unique TCRB clonotypes, compared with 80,000 to 85,000 from blood samples.

The chain employs TRBV28 and TRBJ2-5; the D gene is not confidently resolved. The sample comprised thymocytes. The source of this sequence is a boy under two years old with a congenital heart defect. Donor details come from another sample of the same person, matched by shared clones. The CDR3 amino acid sequence is: CASSPRSQETQYF. The DNA sequence is TGTGCCAGCAGTCCGAGATCCCAAGAGACCCAGTACTTC. With the portions outside the CDR3 filled from the reference TRBV28 and TRBJ2-5 genes, the complete variable region becomes DVKVTQSSRYLVKRTGEKVFLECVQDMDHENMFWYRQDPGLGLRLIYFSYDVKMKEKGDIPEGYSVSREKKERFSLILESASTNQTSMYLCASSPRSQETQYFGPGTRLLVL.